This T cell receptor beta chain was recorded in a study of shared clonotypes between healthy human individuals. General study findings and limits: Clonotype sharing among donors, it was expected, would be affected by sequencing depth. In general, naive subsets displayed greater estimated richness than memory subsets did.

TCRdb's copy holds only in-frame clones and misses some; the assay was immunoSEQ multiplex PCR. The sample includes over a million clones, approximately 97% of them seen just once. This CDR3 has 12 residues. CDR1 is ENHRY, CDR2 SYGVKD, per germline. V lost 6 bases and J 4 bases, leaving 10 bases between the germline ends. To note about this clone: The target antigen is unknown. The same CDR3 is also encoded by other DNA sequences in this sample.

The TCR sequence derives from a man under 40 in good health. The rearrangement uses TRBV10-3 and TRBJ2-7; D is unclear. Sequenced input: naive CD4+ T cells sorted from blood. Subset specified: CD45RA+ positively selected. The CDR3 spells CAIRESSYEQYF. Here the CDR3 DNA reads TGTGCCATCAGGGAAAGTAGTTACGAGCAGTACTTC.